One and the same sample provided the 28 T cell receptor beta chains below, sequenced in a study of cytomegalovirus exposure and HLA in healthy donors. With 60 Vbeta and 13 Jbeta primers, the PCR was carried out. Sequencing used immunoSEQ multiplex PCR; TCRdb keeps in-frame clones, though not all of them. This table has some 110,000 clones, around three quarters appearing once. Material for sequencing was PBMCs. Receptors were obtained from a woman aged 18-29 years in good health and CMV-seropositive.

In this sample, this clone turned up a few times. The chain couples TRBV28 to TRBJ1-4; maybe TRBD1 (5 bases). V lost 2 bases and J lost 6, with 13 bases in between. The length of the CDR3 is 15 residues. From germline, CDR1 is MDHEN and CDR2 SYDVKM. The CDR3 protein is CASSLGPPRDEKLFF. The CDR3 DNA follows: TGTGCCAGCAGTTTAGGGCCTCCCAGGGATGAAAAACTGTTTTTT.

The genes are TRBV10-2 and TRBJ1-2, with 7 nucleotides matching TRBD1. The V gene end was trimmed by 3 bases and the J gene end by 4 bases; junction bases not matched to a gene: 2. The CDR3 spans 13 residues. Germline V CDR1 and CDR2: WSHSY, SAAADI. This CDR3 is CASSDPGGYGYTF. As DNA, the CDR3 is TGCGCCAGCAGTGACCCAGGGGGCTATGGCTACACCTTC.

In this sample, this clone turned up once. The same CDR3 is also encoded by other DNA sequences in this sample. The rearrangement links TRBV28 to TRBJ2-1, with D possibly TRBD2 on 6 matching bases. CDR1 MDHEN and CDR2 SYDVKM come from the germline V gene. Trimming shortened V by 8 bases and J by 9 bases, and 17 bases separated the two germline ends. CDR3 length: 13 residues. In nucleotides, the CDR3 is TGTGCCAGCCGCTGGGGCGGGATCGGTGAGCAGTTCTTC. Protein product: CASRWGGIGEQFF.

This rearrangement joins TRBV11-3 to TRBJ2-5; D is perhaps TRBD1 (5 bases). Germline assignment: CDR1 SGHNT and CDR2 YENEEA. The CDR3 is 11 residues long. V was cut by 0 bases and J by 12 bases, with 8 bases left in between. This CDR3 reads CASSLDAGKYF. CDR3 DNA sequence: TGTGCCAGCAGCTTAGATGCAGGGAAGTACTTC.

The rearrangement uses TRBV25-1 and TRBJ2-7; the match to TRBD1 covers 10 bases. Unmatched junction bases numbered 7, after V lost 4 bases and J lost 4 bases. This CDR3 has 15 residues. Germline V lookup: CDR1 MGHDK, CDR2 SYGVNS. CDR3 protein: CASSATGGSYYEQYF. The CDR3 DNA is TGTGCCAGCAGTGCGACAGGGGGCAGTTATTACGAGCAGTACTTC.

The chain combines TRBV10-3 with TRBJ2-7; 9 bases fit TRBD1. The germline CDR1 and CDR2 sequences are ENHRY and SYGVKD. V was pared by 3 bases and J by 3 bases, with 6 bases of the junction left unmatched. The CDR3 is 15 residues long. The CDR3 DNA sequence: TGTGCCATCAGTGAACCGGGACAGGGACTCTACGAGCAGTACTTC. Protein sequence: CAISEPGQGLYEQYF.

This chain's CDR3 is CASSLGSGLSGELFF. CDR3 nucleotide sequence: TGCGCCAGCAGCTTGGGATCAGGGTTGTCCGGGGAGCTGTTTTTT. The chain recombines TRBV5-1 with TRBJ2-2, with D tentatively TRBD1 (5 bases). This CDR3 has 15 residues. Trimming took off 0 bases at V and 6 bases at J, with 12 bases between the two ends. Germline CDR1 reads SGHRS; CDR2 reads YFSETQ. Variable domain in full (rest from reference TRBV5-1 and TRBJ2-2): KAGVTQTPRYLIKTRGQQVTLSCSPISGHRSVSWYQQTPGQGLQFLFEYFSETQRNKGNFPGRFSGRQFSNSRSEMNVSTLELGDSALYLCASSLGSGLSGELFFGEGSRLTVL.

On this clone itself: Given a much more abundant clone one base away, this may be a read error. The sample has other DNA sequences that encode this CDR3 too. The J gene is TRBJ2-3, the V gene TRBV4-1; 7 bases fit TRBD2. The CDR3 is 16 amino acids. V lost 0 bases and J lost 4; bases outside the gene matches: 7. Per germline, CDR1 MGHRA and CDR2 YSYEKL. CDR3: CASSQESLAASDTQYF. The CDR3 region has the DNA TGCGCCAGCAGCCAAGAAAGTCTAGCGGCTTCAGATACGCAGTATTTT.

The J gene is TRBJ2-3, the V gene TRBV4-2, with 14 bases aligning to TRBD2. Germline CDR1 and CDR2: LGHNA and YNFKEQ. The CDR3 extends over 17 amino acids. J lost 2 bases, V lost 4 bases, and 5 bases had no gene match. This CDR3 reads CASSPGTSGRFTDTQYF. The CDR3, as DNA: TGTGCCAGCAGCCCGGGGACTAGCGGGAGATTCACAGATACGCAGTATTTT.

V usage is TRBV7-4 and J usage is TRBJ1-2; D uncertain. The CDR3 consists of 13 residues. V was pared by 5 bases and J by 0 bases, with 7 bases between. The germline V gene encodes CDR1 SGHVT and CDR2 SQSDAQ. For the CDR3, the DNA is TGTGCCAGCAGCCTCGAGGCTAACTATGGCTACACCTTC. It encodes CASSLEANYGYTF.

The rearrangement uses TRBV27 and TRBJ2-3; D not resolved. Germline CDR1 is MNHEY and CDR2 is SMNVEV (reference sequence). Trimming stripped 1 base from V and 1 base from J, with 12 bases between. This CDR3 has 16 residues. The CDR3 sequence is CASSLYPPGRTDTQYF. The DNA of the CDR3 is TGTGCCAGCAGTTTATACCCCCCTGGGCGCACAGATACGCAGTATTTT.

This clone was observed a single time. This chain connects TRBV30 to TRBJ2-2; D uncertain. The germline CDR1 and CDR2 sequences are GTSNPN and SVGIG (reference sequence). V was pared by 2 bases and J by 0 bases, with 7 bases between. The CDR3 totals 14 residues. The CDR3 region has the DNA TGTGCCTGGAGTTCCGCGTCGAACACCGGGGAGCTGTTTTTT. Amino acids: CAWSSASNTGELFF.

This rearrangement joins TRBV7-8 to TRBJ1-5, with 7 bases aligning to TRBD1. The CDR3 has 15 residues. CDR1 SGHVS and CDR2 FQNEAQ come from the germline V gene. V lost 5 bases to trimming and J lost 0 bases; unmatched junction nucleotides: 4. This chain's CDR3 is CASSSRDSSNQPQHF. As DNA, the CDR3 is TGTGCCAGCAGCAGCCGGGACAGTAGCAATCAGCCCCAGCATTTT.

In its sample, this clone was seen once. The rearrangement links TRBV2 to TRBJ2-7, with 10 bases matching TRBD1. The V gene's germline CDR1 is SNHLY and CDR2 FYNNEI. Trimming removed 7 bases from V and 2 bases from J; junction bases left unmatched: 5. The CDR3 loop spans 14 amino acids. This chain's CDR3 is CASKRDRGPYEQYF. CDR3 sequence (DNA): TGTGCCAGCAAACGGGACAGGGGCCCCTACGAGCAGTACTTC.

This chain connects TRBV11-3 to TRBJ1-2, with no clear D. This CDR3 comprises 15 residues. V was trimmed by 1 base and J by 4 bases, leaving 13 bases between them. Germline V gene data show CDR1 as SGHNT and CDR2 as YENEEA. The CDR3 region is CASSLGSQDFYGYTF. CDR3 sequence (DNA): TGTGCCAGCAGCTTAGGTTCCCAGGACTTCTATGGCTACACCTTC.

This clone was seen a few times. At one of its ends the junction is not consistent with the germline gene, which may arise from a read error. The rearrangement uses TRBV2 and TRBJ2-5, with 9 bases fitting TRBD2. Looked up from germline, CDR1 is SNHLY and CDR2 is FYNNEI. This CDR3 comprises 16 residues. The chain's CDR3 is CASGDLASGIGETQYF. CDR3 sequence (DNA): TGTGCCAGCGGTGATCTGGCTAGCGGGATAGGGGAGACCCAGTACTTC.

The CDR3 is CATMSGTALFGQYF. Here the CDR3 DNA reads TGTGCCACCATGTCCGGGACAGCCCTCTTCGGGCAGTACTTC. The chain recombines TRBV28 with TRBJ2-7; 7 bases are a match to TRBD1. J was trimmed by 9 bases and V by 10 bases; bases with no gene match: 18. The CDR3 spans 14 residues. Germline values: CDR1 MDHEN, CDR2 SYDVKM.

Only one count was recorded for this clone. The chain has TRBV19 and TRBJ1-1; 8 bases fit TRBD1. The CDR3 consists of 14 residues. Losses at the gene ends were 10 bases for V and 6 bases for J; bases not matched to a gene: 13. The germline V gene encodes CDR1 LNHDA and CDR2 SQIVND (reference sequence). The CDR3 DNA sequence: TGTGCCACCAAATCGGAGACAGGGGTTCCTGAAGCTTTCTTT. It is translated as CATKSETGVPEAFF.

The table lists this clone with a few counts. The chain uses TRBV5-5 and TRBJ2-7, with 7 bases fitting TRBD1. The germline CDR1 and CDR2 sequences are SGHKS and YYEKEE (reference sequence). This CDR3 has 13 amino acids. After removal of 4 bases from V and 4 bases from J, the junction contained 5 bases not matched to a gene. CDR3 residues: CASSPGTEYEQYF. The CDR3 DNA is TGTGCCAGCAGCCCTGGGACAGAGTACGAGCAGTACTTC.

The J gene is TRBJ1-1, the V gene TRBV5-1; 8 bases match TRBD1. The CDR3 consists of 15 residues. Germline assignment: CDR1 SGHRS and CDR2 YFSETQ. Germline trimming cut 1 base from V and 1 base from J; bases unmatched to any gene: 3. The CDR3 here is CASSLQGARNTEAFF. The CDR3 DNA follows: TGCGCCAGCAGCTTGCAGGGGGCGCGGAACACTGAAGCTTTCTTT.

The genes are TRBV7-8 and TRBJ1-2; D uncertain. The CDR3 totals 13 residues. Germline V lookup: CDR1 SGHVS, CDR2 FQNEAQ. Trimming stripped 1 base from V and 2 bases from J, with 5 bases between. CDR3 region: CASSLVLNYGYTF. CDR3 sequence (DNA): TGTGCCAGCAGCTTAGTCCTAAACTATGGCTACACCTTC.

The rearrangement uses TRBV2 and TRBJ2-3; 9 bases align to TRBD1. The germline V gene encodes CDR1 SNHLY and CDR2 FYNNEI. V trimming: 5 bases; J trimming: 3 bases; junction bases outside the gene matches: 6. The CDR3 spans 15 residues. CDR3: CASSLDRGRTDTQYF. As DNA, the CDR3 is TGTGCCAGCAGTTTGGACAGGGGAAGAACAGATACGCAGTATTTT.

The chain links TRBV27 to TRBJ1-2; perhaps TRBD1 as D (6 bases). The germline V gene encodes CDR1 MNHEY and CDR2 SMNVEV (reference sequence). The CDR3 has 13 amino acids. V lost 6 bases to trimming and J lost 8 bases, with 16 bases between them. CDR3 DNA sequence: TGTGCCAGCAGCGGGTCCAGGGGTGGCGGCTACACCTTC. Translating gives CASSGSRGGGYTF.

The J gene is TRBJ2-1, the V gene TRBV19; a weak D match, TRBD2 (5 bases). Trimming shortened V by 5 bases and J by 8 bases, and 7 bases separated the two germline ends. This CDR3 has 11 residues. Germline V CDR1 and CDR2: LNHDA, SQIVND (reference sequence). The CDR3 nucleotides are TGTGCCAGTAGTGTGAGGGATGAGCAGTTCTTC. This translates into CASSVRDEQFF. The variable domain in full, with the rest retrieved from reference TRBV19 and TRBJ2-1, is DGGITQSPKYLFRKEGQNVTLSCEQNLNHDAMYWYRQDPGQGLRLIYYSQIVNDFQKGDIAEGYSVSREKKESFPLTVTSAQKNPTAFYLCASSVRDEQFFGPGTRLTVL.

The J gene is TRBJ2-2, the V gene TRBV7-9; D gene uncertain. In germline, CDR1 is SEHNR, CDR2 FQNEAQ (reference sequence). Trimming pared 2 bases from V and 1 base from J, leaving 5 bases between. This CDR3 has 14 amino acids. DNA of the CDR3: TGTGCCAGCAGCTTATTACAGAACACCGGGGAGCTGTTTTTT. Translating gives CASSLLQNTGELFF.

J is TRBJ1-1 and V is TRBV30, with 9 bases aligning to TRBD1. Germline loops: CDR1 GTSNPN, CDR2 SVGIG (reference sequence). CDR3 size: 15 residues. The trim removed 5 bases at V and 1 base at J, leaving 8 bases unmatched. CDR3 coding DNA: TGTGCCTGGGGGGGACAGGGAAAACGGAACACTGAAGCTTTCTTT. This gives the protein CAWGGQGKRNTEAFF.

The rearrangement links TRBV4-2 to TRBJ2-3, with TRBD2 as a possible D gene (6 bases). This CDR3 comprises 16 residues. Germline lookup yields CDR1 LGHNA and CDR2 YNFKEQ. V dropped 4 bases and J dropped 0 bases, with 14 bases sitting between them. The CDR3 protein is CASSPLRGMSTDTQYF. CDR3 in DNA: TGTGCCAGCAGCCCACTTCGGGGGATGAGCACAGATACGCAGTATTTT.

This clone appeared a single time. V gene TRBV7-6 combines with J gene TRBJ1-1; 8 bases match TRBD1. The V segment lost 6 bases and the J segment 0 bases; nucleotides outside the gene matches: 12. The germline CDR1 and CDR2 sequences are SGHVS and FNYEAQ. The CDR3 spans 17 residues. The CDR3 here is CASRPKQGDAMNTEAFF. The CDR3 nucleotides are TGTGCCAGCAGACCAAAACAGGGGGATGCGATGAACACTGAAGCTTTCTTT.